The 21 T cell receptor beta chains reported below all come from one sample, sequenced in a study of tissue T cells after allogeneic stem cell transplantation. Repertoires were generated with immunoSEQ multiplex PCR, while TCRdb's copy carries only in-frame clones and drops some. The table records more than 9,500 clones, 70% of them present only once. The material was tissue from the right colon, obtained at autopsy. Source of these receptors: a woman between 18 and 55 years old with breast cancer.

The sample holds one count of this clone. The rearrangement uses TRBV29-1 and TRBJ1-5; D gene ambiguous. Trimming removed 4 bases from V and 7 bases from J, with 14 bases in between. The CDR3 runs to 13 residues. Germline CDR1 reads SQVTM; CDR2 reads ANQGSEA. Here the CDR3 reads CSVAFGVGQPQHF. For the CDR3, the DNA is TGCAGCGTTGCTTTCGGGGTCGGACAGCCCCAGCATTTT.

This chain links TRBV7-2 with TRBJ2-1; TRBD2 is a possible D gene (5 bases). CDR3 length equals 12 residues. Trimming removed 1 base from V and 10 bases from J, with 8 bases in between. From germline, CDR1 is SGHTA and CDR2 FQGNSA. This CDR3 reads CASSLGRGEQFF. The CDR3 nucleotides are TGTGCCAGCAGCTTAGGTCGCGGGGAGCAGTTCTTC.

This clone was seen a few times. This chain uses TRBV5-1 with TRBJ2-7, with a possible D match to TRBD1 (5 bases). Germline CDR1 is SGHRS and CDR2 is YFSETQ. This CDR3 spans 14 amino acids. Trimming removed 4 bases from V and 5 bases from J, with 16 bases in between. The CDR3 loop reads CASSPAPPTDEQYF. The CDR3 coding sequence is TGCGCCAGCAGCCCTGCCCCGCCGACAGACGAGCAGTACTTC.

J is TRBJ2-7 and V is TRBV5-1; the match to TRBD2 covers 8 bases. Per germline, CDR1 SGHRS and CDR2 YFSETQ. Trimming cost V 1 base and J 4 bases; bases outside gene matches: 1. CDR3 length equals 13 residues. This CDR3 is CASSLSGGYEQYF. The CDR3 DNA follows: TGCGCCAGCAGCTTGTCGGGGGGGTACGAGCAGTACTTC.

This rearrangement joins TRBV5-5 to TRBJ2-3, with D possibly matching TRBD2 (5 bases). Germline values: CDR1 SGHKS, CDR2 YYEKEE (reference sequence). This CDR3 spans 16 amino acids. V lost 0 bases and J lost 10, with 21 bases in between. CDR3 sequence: CASSLDAGLAPVAQYF. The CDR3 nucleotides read TGTGCCAGCAGCTTGGATGCGGGTTTAGCCCCAGTTGCGCAGTATTTT.

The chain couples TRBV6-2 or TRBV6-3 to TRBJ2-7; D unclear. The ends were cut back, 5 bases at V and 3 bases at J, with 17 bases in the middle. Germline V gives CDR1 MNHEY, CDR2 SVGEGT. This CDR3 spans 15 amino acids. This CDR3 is CASSTQKALHYEQYF. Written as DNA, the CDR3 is TGTGCCAGCAGTACTCAGAAGGCTCTACACTACGAGCAGTACTTC.

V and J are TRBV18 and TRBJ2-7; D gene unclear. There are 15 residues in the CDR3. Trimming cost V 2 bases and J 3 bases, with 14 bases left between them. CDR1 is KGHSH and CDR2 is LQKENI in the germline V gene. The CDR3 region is CASSPGPGWVYEQYF. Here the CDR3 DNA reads TGTGCCAGCTCACCAGGGCCTGGTTGGGTCTACGAGCAGTACTTC. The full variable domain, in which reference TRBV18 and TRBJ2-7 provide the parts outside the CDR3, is NAGVMQNPRHLVRRRGQEARLRCSPMKGHSHVYWYRQLPEEGLKFMVYLQKENIIDESGMPKERFSAEFPKEGPSILRIQQVVRGDSAAYFCASSPGPGWVYEQYFGPGTRLTVT.

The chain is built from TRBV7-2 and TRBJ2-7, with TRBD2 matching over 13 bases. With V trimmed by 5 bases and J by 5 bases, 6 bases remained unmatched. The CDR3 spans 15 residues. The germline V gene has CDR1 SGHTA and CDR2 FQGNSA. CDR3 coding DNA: TGTGCCAGCAGCGACGGACTAGCGGGAGTTAACGAGCAGTACTTC. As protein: CASSDGLAGVNEQYF.

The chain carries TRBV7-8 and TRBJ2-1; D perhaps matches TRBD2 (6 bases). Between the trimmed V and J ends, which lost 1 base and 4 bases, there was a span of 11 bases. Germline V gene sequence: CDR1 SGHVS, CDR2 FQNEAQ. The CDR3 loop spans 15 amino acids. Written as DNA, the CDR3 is TGTGCCAGCAGCTTAGGGGTAGCGGCGTACAATGAGCAGTTCTTC. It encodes CASSLGVAAYNEQFF.

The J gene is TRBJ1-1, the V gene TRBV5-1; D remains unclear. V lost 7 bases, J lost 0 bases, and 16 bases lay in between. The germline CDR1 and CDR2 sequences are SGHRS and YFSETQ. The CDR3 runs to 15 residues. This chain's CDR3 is CASGPEEALNTEAFF. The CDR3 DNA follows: TGCGCCAGCGGCCCGGAGGAGGCCTTGAACACTGAAGCTTTCTTT.

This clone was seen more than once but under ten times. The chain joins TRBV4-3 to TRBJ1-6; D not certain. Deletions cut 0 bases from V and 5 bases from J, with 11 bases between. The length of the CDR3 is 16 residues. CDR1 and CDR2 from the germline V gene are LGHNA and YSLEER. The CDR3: CASSQDRGTNNSPLHF. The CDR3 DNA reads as TGCGCCAGCAGCCAAGATCGGGGAACCAATAATTCACCCCTCCACTTT.

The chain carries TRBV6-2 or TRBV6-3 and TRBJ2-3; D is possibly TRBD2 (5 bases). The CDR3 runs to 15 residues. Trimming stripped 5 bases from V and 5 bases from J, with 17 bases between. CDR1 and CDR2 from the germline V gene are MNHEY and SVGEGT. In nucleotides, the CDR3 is TGTGCCAGCAGTCCCCGCGGAGGTACGGGAGATACGCAGTATTTT. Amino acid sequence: CASSPRGGTGDTQYF.

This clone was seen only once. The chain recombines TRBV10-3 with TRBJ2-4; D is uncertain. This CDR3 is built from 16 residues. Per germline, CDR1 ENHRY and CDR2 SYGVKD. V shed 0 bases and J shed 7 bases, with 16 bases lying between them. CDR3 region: CAISESGSAPRNIQYF. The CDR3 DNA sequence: TGTGCCATCAGTGAGTCTGGCTCGGCCCCGCGGAACATTCAGTACTTC.

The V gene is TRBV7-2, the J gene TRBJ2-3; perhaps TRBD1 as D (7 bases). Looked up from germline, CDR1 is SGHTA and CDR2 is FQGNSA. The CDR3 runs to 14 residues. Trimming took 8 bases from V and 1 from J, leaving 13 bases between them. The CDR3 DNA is TGTGCCAGCGGAGGGGGCCCGGGCACAGATACGCAGTATTTT. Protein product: CASGGGPGTDTQYF.

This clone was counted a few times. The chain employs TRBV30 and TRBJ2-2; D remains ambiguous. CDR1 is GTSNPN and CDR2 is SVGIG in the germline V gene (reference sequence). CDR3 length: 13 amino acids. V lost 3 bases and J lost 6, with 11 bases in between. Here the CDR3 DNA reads TGTGCCTGGAGGTCGATCGGTGCCGGGGAGCTGTTTTTT. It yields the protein CAWRSIGAGELFF.

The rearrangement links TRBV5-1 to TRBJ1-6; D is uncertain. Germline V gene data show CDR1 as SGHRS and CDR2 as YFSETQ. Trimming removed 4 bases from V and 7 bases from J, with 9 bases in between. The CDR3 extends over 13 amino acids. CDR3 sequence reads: CASSIGPNSPLHF. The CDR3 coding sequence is TGCGCCAGCAGCATCGGTCCCAATTCACCCCTCCACTTT.

The CDR3 nucleotides are TGTGCCAGCAGCCCCCTAACAGGTGCAACTAATGAAAAACTGTTTTTT. This sequence encodes CASSPLTGATNEKLFF. The chain employs TRBV7-8 and TRBJ1-4, with D possibly being TRBD1 (5 bases). CDR1 and CDR2 (germline): SGHVS, FQNEAQ. V was shortened by 5 bases and J by 0 bases, with 13 bases between the two germline ends. The CDR3 loop spans 16 amino acids.

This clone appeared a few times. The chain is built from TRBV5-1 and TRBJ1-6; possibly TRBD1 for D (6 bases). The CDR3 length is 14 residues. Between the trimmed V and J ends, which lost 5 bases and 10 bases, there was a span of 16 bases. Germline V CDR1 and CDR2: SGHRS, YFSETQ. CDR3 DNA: TGCGCCAGCAGTTTGCGGGACATATCATCACCCCTCCACTTT. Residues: CASSLRDISSPLHF.

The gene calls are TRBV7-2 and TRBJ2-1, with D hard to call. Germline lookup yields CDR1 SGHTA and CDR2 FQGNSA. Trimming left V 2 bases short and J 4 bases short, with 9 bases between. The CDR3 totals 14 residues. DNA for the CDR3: TGTGCCAGCAGCTTACAGGATTTATACAATGAGCAGTTCTTC. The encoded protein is CASSLQDLYNEQFF. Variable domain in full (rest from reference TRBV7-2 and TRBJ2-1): GAGVSQSPSNKVTEKGKDVELRCDPISGHTALYWYRQSLGQGLEFLIYFQGNSAPDKSGLPSDRFSAERTGGSVSTLTIQRTQQEDSAVYLCASSLQDLYNEQFFGPGTRLTVL.

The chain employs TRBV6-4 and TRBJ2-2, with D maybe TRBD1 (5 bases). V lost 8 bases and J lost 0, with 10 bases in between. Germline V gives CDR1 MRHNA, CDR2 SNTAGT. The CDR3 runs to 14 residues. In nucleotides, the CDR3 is TGTGCCAGCGGGGCGTCGGCGAACACCGGGGAGCTGTTTTTT. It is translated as CASGASANTGELFF.

The CDR3: CASSAGGNGYTF. In DNA, the CDR3 is TGTGCCAGCAGTGCAGGGGGCAATGGCTACACCTTC. V and J are TRBV2 and TRBJ1-2; 8 positions agree with TRBD1. Germline V lookup: CDR1 SNHLY, CDR2 FYNNEI. The length of the CDR3 is 12 residues. V shed 4 bases and J 6 bases; nucleotides not matched to a gene: 1.